The 9 T cell receptor beta chains below come from one sample, sequenced in a study of vaccination effects on CD4 cells after COVID-19. Sequencing in the ViraFEST assay came after antigen-specific CD4+ T cells had been expanded with viral peptide pools, which were used to stimulate PBMC. At the end of less than 12 days of culture, CD4+ T cells were isolated. The person was diagnosed with PCR-confirmed SARS-CoV-2 infection between March and December 2020. Clones were sequenced by immunoSEQ multiplex PCR, and TCRdb holds only the in-frame ones, with some missing. The table lists around 46,000 clones, about three quarters of them singletons. Their cognate antigens are unknown. This specimen was CD4+ T cells from PBMCs cultured with a peptide pool, taken before COVID-19 vaccination. The source of these receptors is a human donor who had a prior SARS-CoV-2 infection.

This clone was counted a few times. The chain combines TRBV28 with TRBJ2-7; D remains unclear. V was shortened by 1 base and J by 2 bases, with 12 bases between the two germline ends. The CDR3 runs 15 residues. Germline V CDR1 and CDR2: MDHEN, SYDVKM. The CDR3 bases are TGTGCCAGCAGTTTATATCGGCTGGCTACCTACGAGCAGTACTTC. This translates into CASSLYRLATYEQYF.

Only one count was recorded for this clone. J is TRBJ2-1 and V is TRBV9; D unclear. The V and J ends lost 1 base and 5 bases respectively, with 10 bases between them. Germline V CDR1 and CDR2: SGDLS, YYNGEE. This CDR3 spans 14 amino acids. The CDR3 DNA sequence: TGTGCCAGCAGCGTAACCCGGGCCAACAATGAGCAGTTCTTC. Translation gives CASSVTRANNEQFF. Filled out from reference TRBV9 and TRBJ2-1, the complete variable domain reads DSGVTQTPKHLITATGQRVTLRCSPRSGDLSVYWYQQSLDQGLQFLIQYYNGEERAKGNILERFSAQQFPDLHSELNLSSLELGDSALYFCASSVTRANNEQFFGPGTRLTVL.

This sequence joins TRBV7-9 and TRBJ1-3; D unclear. The length of the CDR3 is 17 residues. V was trimmed by 0 bases and J by 0 bases, leaving 12 bases between them. CDR1 and CDR2 from the germline V gene are SEHNR and FQNEAQ (reference sequence). CDR3 residues: CASSLARGISSGNTIYF. The CDR3 coding sequence is TGTGCCAGCAGCTTAGCGCGCGGGATCTCCTCTGGAAACACCATATATTTT.

The V and J genes are TRBV5-1 and TRBJ1-6, with D unclear. The CDR3 runs to 14 residues. V was pared by 2 bases and J by 5 bases, with 8 bases between. The V gene's germline CDR1 is SGHRS and CDR2 YFSETQ. Here the CDR3 DNA reads TGCGCCAGCAGCTTCGAACGGGATAATTCACCCCTCCACTTT. Translated: CASSFERDNSPLHF.

The DNA for the CDR3 is TGTGCCAGCAGCTTAACATCAGGGTCGGTTGAGCAGTTCTTC. It is translated as CASSLTSGSVEQFF. J is TRBJ2-1 and V is TRBV7-3, with D maybe TRBD1 (5 bases). CDR1 SGHTA and CDR2 FQGTGA come from the germline V gene. Trimming removed 0 bases from V and 9 bases from J, with 12 bases in between. The CDR3 extends over 14 amino acids.

This clone was seen only a few times. CDR3 loop: CAIRGGSGGDGYTF. CDR3 in DNA: TGTGCCATCCGAGGGGGGTCAGGGGGCGACGGCTACACCTTC. The rearrangement uses TRBV10-3 and TRBJ1-2; 8 bases agree with TRBD1. Trimming took 8 bases from V and 8 from J; bases not matched to a gene: 13. Germline loops: CDR1 ENHRY, CDR2 SYGVKD. The CDR3 contains 14 residues.

The gene calls are TRBV6-2 or TRBV6-3 and TRBJ1-1; D remains ambiguous. The CDR3 is 12 residues long. The V end was cut by 8 bases, the J end by 11 bases, with 18 bases between. From germline, CDR1 is MNHEY and CDR2 SVGEGT. For the CDR3, the DNA is TGTGCCAGCGGCCAGAGTGTGACGGATGCTTTCTTT. Protein product: CASGQSVTDAFF.

The chain links TRBV2 to TRBJ2-1; D call uncertain. This CDR3 is built from 16 residues. Germline CDR1 and CDR2: SNHLY and FYNNEI. Trimming stripped 6 bases from V and 1 base from J, with 16 bases between. CDR3 in DNA: TGTGCCAGCAGCCACGATCGGCAGACGTCCTACAATGAGCAGTTCTTC. Residues: CASSHDRQTSYNEQFF. Based on the CDR3 plus reference TRBV2 and TRBJ2-1, the full variable domain is EPEVTQTPSHQVTQMGQEVILRCVPISNHLYFYWYRQILGQKVEFLVSFYNNEISEKSEIFDDQFSVERPDGSNFTLKIRSTKLEDSAMYFCASSHDRQTSYNEQFFGPGTRLTVL.

The chain joins TRBV7-9 to TRBJ1-1; D uncertain. Between the trimmed V and J ends, which lost 2 bases and 3 bases, there was a span of 10 bases. The germline V gene has CDR1 SEHNR and CDR2 FQNEAQ (reference sequence). This CDR3 comprises 14 residues. CDR3 residues: CASSLSIQYTEAFF. The CDR3 DNA is TGTGCCAGCAGCTTATCGATTCAATACACTGAAGCTTTCTTT.